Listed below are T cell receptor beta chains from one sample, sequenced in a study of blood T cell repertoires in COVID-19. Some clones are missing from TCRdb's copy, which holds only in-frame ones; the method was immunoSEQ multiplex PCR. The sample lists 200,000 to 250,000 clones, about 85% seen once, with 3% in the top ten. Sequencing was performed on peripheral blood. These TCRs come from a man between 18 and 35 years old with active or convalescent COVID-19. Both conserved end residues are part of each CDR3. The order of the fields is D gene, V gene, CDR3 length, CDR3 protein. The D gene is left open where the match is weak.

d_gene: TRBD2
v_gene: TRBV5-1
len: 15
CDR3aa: CASSGLAGGPSEQFF

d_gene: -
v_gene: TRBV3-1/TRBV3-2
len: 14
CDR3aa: CASSQTRDYNEQFF

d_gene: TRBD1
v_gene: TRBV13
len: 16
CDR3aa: CASSFSGTGVTYEQYF

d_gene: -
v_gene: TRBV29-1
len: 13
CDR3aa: CSVDGVIYNEQFF

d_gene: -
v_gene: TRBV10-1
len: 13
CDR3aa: CASSVRVEETQYF

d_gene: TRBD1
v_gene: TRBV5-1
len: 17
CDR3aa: CASSLNPGTEYSYEQYF

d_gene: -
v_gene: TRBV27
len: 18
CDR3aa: CASSGSGVRGSGANVLTF

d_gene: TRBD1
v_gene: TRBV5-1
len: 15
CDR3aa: CASSLGQGEGTEAFF

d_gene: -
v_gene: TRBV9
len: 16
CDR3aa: CASSAPRGSGGYEQYF

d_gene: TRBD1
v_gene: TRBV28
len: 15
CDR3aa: CASSSPIQGAYEQYF

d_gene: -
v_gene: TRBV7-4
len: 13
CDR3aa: CASSLVLRDTQYF

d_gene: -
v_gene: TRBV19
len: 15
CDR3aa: CASSFEMDFNQPQHF

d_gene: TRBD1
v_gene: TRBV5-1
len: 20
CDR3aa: CASSSTPPGQGPLGNSPLHF

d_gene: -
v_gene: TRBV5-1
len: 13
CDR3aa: CASSLISITEAFF

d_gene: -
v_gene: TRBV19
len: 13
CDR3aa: CASSISVNTEAFF

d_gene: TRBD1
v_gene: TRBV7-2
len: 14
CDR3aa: CASSGPGQLYGYTF

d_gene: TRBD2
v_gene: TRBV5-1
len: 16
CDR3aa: CASSALAGASTDTQYF

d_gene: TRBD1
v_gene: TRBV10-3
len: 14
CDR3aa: CAINPTGLDQPQHF

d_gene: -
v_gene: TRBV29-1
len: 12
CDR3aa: CSTGGGNQPQHF

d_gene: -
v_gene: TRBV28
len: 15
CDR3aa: CASSYNRALNQPQHF

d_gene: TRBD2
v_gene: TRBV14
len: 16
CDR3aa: CASSQGLAGLQETQYF

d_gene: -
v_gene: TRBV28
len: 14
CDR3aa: CASSLSSGLFGYTF

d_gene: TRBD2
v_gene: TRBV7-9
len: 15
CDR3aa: CASSLDLAGYNEQFF

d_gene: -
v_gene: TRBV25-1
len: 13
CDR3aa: CATRGARYTEAFF

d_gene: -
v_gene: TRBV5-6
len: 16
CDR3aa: CASFVWPGSWNTEAFF

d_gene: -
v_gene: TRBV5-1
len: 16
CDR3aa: CASSLDPDRNHSPLHF

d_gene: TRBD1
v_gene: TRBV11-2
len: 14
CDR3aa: CASSLGSGGYGYTF

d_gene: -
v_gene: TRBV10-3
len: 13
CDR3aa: CAGSRSVQETQYF